The 8 T cell receptor beta chains below all came from one sample that was sequenced in a study of blood T cell repertoires in COVID-19. TCRdb's table, derived via immunoSEQ multiplex PCR, lists solely in-frame clones and lacks some. The repertoire has over 250,000 clones, about 80% of them found once; the top ten carry around a tenth. Sequencing input: peripheral blood. Receptors were obtained from a woman between 45 and 65 years old who had recovered from COVID-19.

The V call is TRBV7-9, the J call TRBJ2-3; D possibly corresponds to TRBD1 (6 bases). Germline V lookup: CDR1 SEHNR, CDR2 FQNEAQ (reference sequence). The CDR3 loop spans 15 amino acids. V lost 11 bases to trimming and J lost 2 bases, with 20 bases between them. In nucleotides, the CDR3 is TGTGCCCTAGGGGTGGGGGCGTCTTTCACAGATACGCAGTATTTT. This translates into CALGVGASFTDTQYF.

The CDR3 DNA follows: TGTGCCAGCAGCGCGGACAGGGGAGGCTACGAGCAGTACTTC. Translating gives CASSADRGGYEQYF. The chain carries TRBV28 and TRBJ2-7; 9 bases match TRBD1. This CDR3 is built from 14 residues. The V gene's germline CDR1 is MDHEN and CDR2 SYDVKM. Losses at the gene ends were 6 bases for V and 3 bases for J; bases not matched to a gene: 6.

The chain links TRBV28 to TRBJ2-6; D not certain. V lost 7 bases and J lost 0, with 13 bases in between. The CDR3 has 16 residues. Germline CDR1 is MDHEN and CDR2 is SYDVKM. The DNA of the CDR3 is TGTGCCAGCACCCCCCGGTTCGGCTCTGGGGCCAACGTCCTGACTTTC. This codes for CASTPRFGSGANVLTF.

The rearrangement links TRBV7-3 to TRBJ1-1; the D gene is possibly TRBD1 (6 bases). The CDR3 contains 13 residues. V dropped 5 bases and J dropped 3 bases, with 10 bases sitting between them. The V gene's germline CDR1 is SGHTA and CDR2 FQGTGA. The CDR3 is CASSRQVDTEAFF. The CDR3 DNA is TGTGCCAGCAGCCGACAGGTGGACACTGAAGCTTTCTTT.

The rearrangement uses TRBV28 and TRBJ1-5; D possibly corresponds to TRBD1 (5 bases). Germline V lookup: CDR1 MDHEN, CDR2 SYDVKM. V dropped 3 bases and J dropped 6 bases, with 12 bases sitting between them. This CDR3 comprises 14 residues. The CDR3 reads CASSFPRDFQPQHF. In DNA form, the CDR3 reads TGTGCCAGCAGTTTCCCCAGGGACTTTCAGCCCCAGCATTTT.

This sequence joins TRBV4-3 and TRBJ1-6; TRBD1 matches 9 bases. This CDR3 has 18 amino acids. From germline, CDR1 is LGHNA and CDR2 YSLEER. V lost 0 bases to trimming and J lost 2 bases; unmatched junction nucleotides: 5. This CDR3 is CASSQDGDRAPYNSPLHF. DNA of the CDR3: TGCGCCAGCAGCCAAGATGGGGACAGGGCGCCCTATAATTCACCCCTCCACTTT.

The chain recombines TRBV19 with TRBJ1-5; D might be TRBD1 (6 bases). This CDR3 has 15 residues. Germline V gives CDR1 LNHDA, CDR2 SQIVND (reference sequence). The ends were cut back, 1 base at V and 0 bases at J, with 7 bases in the middle. The CDR3 loop reads CASSIGQVSNQPQHF. The CDR3 bases are TGTGCCAGTAGTATAGGACAGGTTAGCAATCAGCCCCAGCATTTT.

J is TRBJ1-6 and V is TRBV10-3; TRBD1 matches at 7 bases. The CDR3 loop spans 14 amino acids. V lost 5 bases to trimming and J lost 10 bases; unmatched junction nucleotides: 8. The V gene's germline CDR1 is ENHRY and CDR2 SYGVKD. The CDR3 region has the DNA TGTGCCATCAGTCCACAGGGGACATACTCACCCCTCCACTTT. This codes for CAISPQGTYSPLHF.